This TCR beta chain was identified in a study of tumor-infiltrating lymphocytes in primary liver carcinoma. Study-wide results and limits: Appearing in all five tumor regions was true of only about 7.5-25% of top clones. Pairs comparing tumor with adjacent tissue or blood overlapped less than pairs drawn from tumor regions.

The study co-extracted DNA and RNA from 20-30 mg of unsorted bulk tissue. There were five separate regions sampled from each tumor. Starting from approximately 470 ng of total RNA, TCR beta cDNA was produced with a primer in the constant region. Slightly modified ARM-PCR with three nested multiplex PCR rounds yielded TCR beta libraries. TRBV1-TRBV30 forward primers and a C-beta reverse primer were used in the first two PCR rounds, which each ran for around 10 cycles. MiXCR, run by TCRdb on the multiplex PCR reads, gives a single entry per CDR3 protein. The sample shows 150,000 to 200,000 distinct CDR3 sequences, around 85% of them seen only once. Regarding this clonotype: What it binds is unknown. The junction differs from germline at one of its ends, possibly a read error.

Germline CDR1 reads MDHEN; CDR2 reads SYDVKM. There are 14 residues in the CDR3. V usage is TRBV28 and J usage is TRBJ1-1; possible D gene TRBD1, 6 bases. The TCR originated in a middle-aged man with primary liver carcinoma and hepatitis B virus infection. Sequenced: tumor tissue from primary liver carcinoma. The chain's CDR3 is CASNPGGGNTEALF. As DNA, the CDR3 is TGTGCCAGCAACCCCGGAGGGGGGAACACTGAAGCTCTCTTT.